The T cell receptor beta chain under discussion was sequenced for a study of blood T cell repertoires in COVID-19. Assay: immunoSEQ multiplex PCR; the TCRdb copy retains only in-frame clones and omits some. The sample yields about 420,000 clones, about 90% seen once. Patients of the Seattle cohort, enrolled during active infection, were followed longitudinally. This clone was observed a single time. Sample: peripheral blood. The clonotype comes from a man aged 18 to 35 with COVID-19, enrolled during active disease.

CDR3 nucleotides: TGTGCCAGCAGTTACGACAGGGCGGTTACCGGGGAGCTGTTTTTT. Its protein is CASSYDRAVTGELFF. The chain has TRBV6-5 and TRBJ2-2; 7 bases agree with TRBD1. CDR3 length: 15 amino acids. V lost 2 bases to trimming and J lost 5 bases; unmatched junction nucleotides: 5. Germline CDR1 MNHEY, CDR2 SVGAGI.